The 27 T cell receptor beta chains listed next were all sequenced from one sample in a study of PD-1 blockade in classical Hodgkin lymphoma. No patient escaped relapse after autologous stem cell transplantation, and brentuximab vedotin exposure varied. Generated by immunoSEQ multiplex PCR, the TCRdb table keeps only in-frame clones and is missing some. The table lists around 19,000 clones, around 73% of them singletons. The sample was peripheral blood mononuclear cells (PBMCs), taken before the second cycle of nivolumab. Receptors were obtained from a human donor with classical Hodgkin lymphoma.

This clone has just one count. V gene TRBV5-6 combines with J gene TRBJ2-3; TRBD2 agrees at 12 bases. Germline V gene data show CDR1 as SGHDT and CDR2 as YYEEEE. V shed 4 bases and J 3 bases; nucleotides not matched to a gene: 6. The CDR3 is 16 amino acids. CDR3 DNA sequence: TGTGCCAGCAGCAAAGGACTAGCGGGATGGACAGATACGCAGTATTTT. It encodes CASSKGLAGWTDTQYF.

This sequence joins TRBV10-2 and TRBJ2-1; D is perhaps TRBD2 (6 bases). V lost 4 bases to trimming and J lost 1 base, with 11 bases between them. The CDR3 sequence is 15 residues long. Germline CDR1 is WSHSY and CDR2 is SAAADI. Here the CDR3 DNA reads TGCGCCAGCAGTGGAGGGACTCCATCCTACAATGAGCAGTTCTTC. Translation: CASSGGTPSYNEQFF.

This chain uses TRBV6-5 with TRBJ2-7, with TRBD2 as a possible D gene (5 bases). There are 13 residues in the CDR3. Germline assignment: CDR1 MNHEY and CDR2 SVGAGI. Between the trimmed V and J ends, which lost 5 bases and 7 bases, there was a span of 15 bases. CDR3 nucleotides: TGTGCCAGCAGTACGAATGATGGACTTGAGCAGTACTTC. Its protein product is CASSTNDGLEQYF.

The CDR3 coding sequence is TGTGCCAGCAGTCTACTAGCGGGAGCCTCTACGCAGTATTTT. Its protein product is CASSLLAGASTQYF. The chain is built from TRBV6-5 and TRBJ2-3, with 11 bases identical to TRBD2. This CDR3 is 14 amino acids long. J lost 8 bases, V lost 5 bases, and 6 bases had no gene match. The germline gives CDR1 MNHEY, CDR2 SVGAGI.

The V gene is TRBV23-1, the J gene TRBJ2-5, with D possibly being TRBD1 (5 bases). Judging by the DNA end, TRBJ2-7 fits better; the J call may be wrong. TRBV23-1 carries the ORF label, with uncertain function. This CDR3 contains 15 residues. This CDR3 is CASSQSAGFFYEQYF. The CDR3 nucleotides are TGCGCCAGCAGTCAATCAGCAGGGTTTTTCTACGAGCAGTACTTC.

The chain uses TRBV7-8 and TRBJ1-5, with D unclear. Germline V gene data show CDR1 as SGHVS and CDR2 as FQNEAQ. This CDR3 is 14 amino acids long. V lost 5 bases, J lost 5 bases, and 13 bases lay in between. The DNA for the CDR3 is TGTGCCAGCAGCATCGGTCCGAGTGATCAGCCCCAGCATTTT. Translation gives CASSIGPSDQPQHF.

The chain has TRBV23-1 and TRBJ2-3; no clear D. TRBV23-1 falls under the ORF class, with uncertain function. The length of the CDR3 is 18 residues. V was trimmed by 0 bases and J by 5 bases, leaving 21 bases between them. The CDR3 here is CASSQSWLWGILGDTQYF. DNA of the CDR3: TGCGCCAGCAGTCAATCGTGGTTGTGGGGTATTTTGGGAGATACGCAGTATTTT.

The chain joins TRBV18 to TRBJ1-1; D remains ambiguous. The CDR3 is 16 amino acids. Germline values: CDR1 KGHSH, CDR2 LQKENI. V was trimmed by 3 bases and J by 6 bases, leaving 20 bases between them. CDR3 amino acids: CASSPGDPGLGAEAFF. The CDR3, as DNA: TGTGCCAGCTCACCTGGTGACCCGGGTTTAGGCGCTGAAGCTTTCTTT. Full variable domain (remainder filled in from reference TRBV18 and TRBJ1-1): NAGVMQNPRHLVRRRGQEARLRCSPMKGHSHVYWYRQLPEEGLKFMVYLQKENIIDESGMPKERFSAEFPKEGPSILRIQQVVRGDSAAYFCASSPGDPGLGAEAFFGQGTRLTVV.

This chain uses TRBV6-1 with TRBJ2-3, with 9 nucleotides matching TRBD1. The CDR3 spans 14 residues. The V and J ends lost 6 bases and 6 bases, in that order; junction bases with no gene match: 7. Germline assignment: CDR1 MNHNS and CDR2 SASEGT. This chain's CDR3 is CASRRRTGADTQYF. As DNA, the CDR3 is TGTGCCAGCAGACGACGGACAGGGGCGGATACGCAGTATTTT.

This clone was seen a few times. This chain connects TRBV10-3 to TRBJ2-7; unclear D gene. V shed 4 bases and J shed 5 bases, with 12 bases lying between them. Germline V gene sequence: CDR1 ENHRY, CDR2 SYGVKD. This CDR3 has 13 amino acids. The CDR3 coding sequence is TGTGCCATCAGTGGGGCCAGTGGGGACGAGCAGTACTTC. It translates to CAISGASGDEQYF.

This clone was observed a few times. V gene TRBV30 combines with J gene TRBJ2-1, with 14 bases matching TRBD2. The CDR3 has 17 residues. CDR1 is GTSNPN and CDR2 is SVGIG in the germline V gene (reference sequence). Trimming at V came to 3 bases and at J to 0 bases, leaving 4 bases not matched to a gene. The CDR3 DNA sequence: TGTGCCTGGAGGGGGACTAGCGGGAGCCGCTCCTACAATGAGCAGTTCTTC. This encodes CAWRGTSGSRSYNEQFF.

The chain couples TRBV5-1 to TRBJ2-2; 7 bases are shared with TRBD2. CDR3 length: 16 residues. The V segment lost 3 bases and the J segment 4 bases; nucleotides outside the gene matches: 9. CDR1 and CDR2 from the germline V gene are SGHRS and YFSETQ. CDR3 nucleotides: TGCGCCAGCAGCTCAAGAGTGGGGGGGACCACCGGGGAGCTGTTTTTT. Protein: CASSSRVGGTTGELFF.

The chain links TRBV6-6 to TRBJ2-7; TRBD1 aligns across 8 bases. In germline, CDR1 is MNHNY, CDR2 SVGAGI (reference sequence). This CDR3 has 16 residues. V lost 4 bases, J lost 3 bases, and 11 bases stayed unmatched. The CDR3 sequence is CASSSTSGTGYYEQYF. The CDR3 DNA reads TGTGCCAGCAGTTCCACTTCCGGGACAGGATACTACGAGCAGTACTTC.

V usage is TRBV5-1 and J usage is TRBJ2-7, with a weak D call TRBD2 (6 bases). The germline V and J ends were trimmed by 1 base and 5 bases, with 16 bases remaining between them. CDR1 and CDR2 (germline): SGHRS, YFSETQ. CDR3 size: 15 residues. The CDR3 DNA follows: TGCGCCAGCAGCTTGAGCGGCCGGGGGACCCACGAGCAGTACTTC. It translates to CASSLSGRGTHEQYF.

This chain uses TRBV10-3 with TRBJ2-5, with 11 bases lining up with TRBD2. The CDR3 is 14 amino acids. Germline CDR1 is ENHRY and CDR2 is SYGVKD. J lost 5 bases, V lost 4 bases, and 3 bases had no gene match. In DNA form, the CDR3 reads TGTGCCATCAGTGGAATAGCGGGAGGGGAGACCCAGTACTTC. This encodes CAISGIAGGETQYF.

This sequence joins TRBV18 and TRBJ2-1, with TRBD2 matching 12 bases. Germline values: CDR1 KGHSH, CDR2 LQKENI. This CDR3 has 17 amino acids. V trimming: 4 bases; J trimming: 7 bases; junction bases outside the gene matches: 11. The CDR3 DNA sequence: TGTGCCAGCTCACTCGCACGTCTAGCGGGAGGGAGAAATGAGCAGTTCTTC. Its translation is CASSLARLAGGRNEQFF.

The chain employs TRBV6-6 and TRBJ2-1; maybe TRBD1 (6 bases). This CDR3 contains 13 residues. V lost 5 bases, J lost 3 bases, and 8 bases lay in between. The germline V gene encodes CDR1 MNHNY and CDR2 SVGAGI (reference sequence). As DNA, the CDR3 is TGTGCCAGCAGTCCAGGGGTCTACAATGAGCAGTTCTTC. Protein sequence: CASSPGVYNEQFF.

This clone was picked up one time. This chain connects TRBV15 to TRBJ1-1; TRBD1 matches at 7 bases. Germline CDR1 and CDR2: LNHNV and YYDKDF (reference sequence). Unmatched junction bases numbered 8, after V lost 4 bases and J lost 0 bases. The CDR3 length is 16 residues. The CDR3 bases are TGTGCCACCAGCAAAAGAACCGGGACAGTGAACACTGAAGCTTTCTTT. Its protein is CATSKRTGTVNTEAFF.

The V call is TRBV5-1, the J call TRBJ2-1; D is uncertain. The V and J ends lost 3 bases and 1 base respectively, with 20 bases between them. The length of the CDR3 is 18 residues. Germline V gene sequence: CDR1 SGHRS, CDR2 YFSETQ. The CDR3 bases are TGCGCCAGCAGCTCACTACTTACACCTACGACGTCCTACAATGAGCAGTTCTTC. Translated, it gives CASSSLLTPTTSYNEQFF. Based on the CDR3 plus reference TRBV5-1 and TRBJ2-1, the full variable domain is KAGVTQTPRYLIKTRGQQVTLSCSPISGHRSVSWYQQTPGQGLQFLFEYFSETQRNKGNFPGRFSGRQFSNSRSEMNVSTLELGDSALYLCASSSLLTPTTSYNEQFFGPGTRLTVL.

The chain employs TRBV7-9 and TRBJ2-7; D uncertain. Germline CDR1 is SEHNR and CDR2 is FQNEAQ (reference sequence). Trimming removed 4 bases from V and 0 bases from J, with 7 bases in between. This CDR3 has 13 amino acids. CDR3 in amino acids: CASSSQISYEQYF. The DNA of the CDR3 is TGTGCCAGCAGCTCGCAAATCTCCTACGAGCAGTACTTC.

The V and J genes are TRBV5-1 and TRBJ2-7; D not certain. Germline lookup yields CDR1 SGHRS and CDR2 YFSETQ. V was clipped by 4 bases and J by 1 base, with 9 bases between them. The CDR3 totals 13 residues. The CDR3 DNA is TGCGCCAGCAGCCCCAGTGGGTCCTACGAGCAGTACTTC. This encodes CASSPSGSYEQYF.

The chain recombines TRBV10-1 with TRBJ2-7; 9 bases are shared with TRBD2. CDR3 length equals 14 residues. Germline CDR1 WNHNN, CDR2 SYGVQD (reference sequence). V shed 7 bases and J 3 bases; nucleotides not matched to a gene: 7. The CDR3 DNA sequence: TGCGCCAGCATCAGCAATAGCGGGGGCTACGAGCAGTACTTC. Translation: CASISNSGGYEQYF.

The V and J genes are TRBV6-5 and TRBJ1-5; D might be TRBD1 (5 bases). Germline V lookup: CDR1 MNHEY, CDR2 SVGAGI. Trimming pared 8 bases from V and 3 bases from J, leaving 11 bases between. The CDR3 consists of 13 residues. This CDR3 is CASGYRHNQPQHF. CDR3 nucleotides: TGTGCCAGCGGGTACAGGCACAATCAGCCCCAGCATTTT.

The rearrangement joins TRBV5-1 to TRBJ2-5, with TRBD2 matching over 13 bases. This CDR3 spans 18 amino acids. The V and J ends lost 0 bases and 4 bases, in that order; junction bases with no gene match: 9. CDR1 SGHRS and CDR2 YFSETQ come from the germline V gene. CDR3 amino acids: CASSLGTSGSPFVETQYF. The CDR3 DNA reads as TGCGCCAGCAGCTTGGGGACTAGCGGGAGTCCCTTTGTAGAGACCCAGTACTTC. The whole variable domain, remainder taken from reference TRBV5-1 and TRBJ2-5, is KAGVTQTPRYLIKTRGQQVTLSCSPISGHRSVSWYQQTPGQGLQFLFEYFSETQRNKGNFPGRFSGRQFSNSRSEMNVSTLELGDSALYLCASSLGTSGSPFVETQYFGPGTRLLVL.

To note about this clone: A junction boundary mismatches the germline segment, possibly from a read error. The chain carries TRBV5-1 and TRBJ2-7; perhaps TRBD2 as D (6 bases). Germline V gene data show CDR1 as SGHRS and CDR2 as YFSETQ. The CDR3 loop spans 16 amino acids. This CDR3 is CASSLSAYTSSDEQYF. DNA for the CDR3: TGCGCCAGCAGCTTGAGTGCCTATACTAGCTCCGACGAGCAGTACTTC. Full variable domain (remainder filled in from reference TRBV5-1 and TRBJ2-7): KAGVTQTPRYLIKTRGQQVTLSCSPISGHRSVSWYQQTPGQGLQFLFEYFSETQRNKGNFPGRFSGRQFSNSRSEMNVSTLELGDSALYLCASSLSAYTSSDEQYFGPGTRLTVT.

This rearrangement joins TRBV6-1 to TRBJ2-5, with 12 bases that match TRBD1. CDR3 length: 14 residues. The junction had 9 bases not matched to a gene; V was cut back by 5 bases and J by 11 bases. CDR1 is MNHNS and CDR2 is SASEGT in the germline V gene. The DNA for the CDR3 is TGTGCCAGCAGTCCCCGGGACAGGGGGCTTGAGCAGTACTTC. Translation: CASSPRDRGLEQYF.

The V and J genes are TRBV5-5 and TRBJ1-2; 10 bases align to TRBD1. Trimming took 5 bases from V and 6 from J; bases not matched to a gene: 7. The CDR3 is 14 amino acids. From germline, CDR1 is SGHKS and CDR2 YYEKEE (reference sequence). CDR3 residues: CASSHGQGVDGYTF. CDR3 coding DNA: TGTGCCAGCAGTCATGGACAGGGGGTAGATGGCTACACCTTC.